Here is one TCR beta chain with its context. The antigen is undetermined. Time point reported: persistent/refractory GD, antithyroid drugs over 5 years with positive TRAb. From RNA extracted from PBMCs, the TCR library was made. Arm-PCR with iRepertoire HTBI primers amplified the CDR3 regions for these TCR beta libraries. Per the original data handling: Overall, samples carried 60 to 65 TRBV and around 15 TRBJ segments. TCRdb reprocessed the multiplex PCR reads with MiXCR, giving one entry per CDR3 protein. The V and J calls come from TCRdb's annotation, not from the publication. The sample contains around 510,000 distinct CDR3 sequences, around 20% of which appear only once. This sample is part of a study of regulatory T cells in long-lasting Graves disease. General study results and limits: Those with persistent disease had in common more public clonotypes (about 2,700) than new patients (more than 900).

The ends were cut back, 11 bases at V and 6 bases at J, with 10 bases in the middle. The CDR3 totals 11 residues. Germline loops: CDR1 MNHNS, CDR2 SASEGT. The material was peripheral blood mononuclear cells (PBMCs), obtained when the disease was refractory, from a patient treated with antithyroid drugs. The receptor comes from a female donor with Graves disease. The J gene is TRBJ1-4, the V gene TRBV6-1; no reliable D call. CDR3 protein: CAAGRDEKLFF. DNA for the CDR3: TGTGCCGCCGGTCGAGATGAAAAACTGTTTTTT.